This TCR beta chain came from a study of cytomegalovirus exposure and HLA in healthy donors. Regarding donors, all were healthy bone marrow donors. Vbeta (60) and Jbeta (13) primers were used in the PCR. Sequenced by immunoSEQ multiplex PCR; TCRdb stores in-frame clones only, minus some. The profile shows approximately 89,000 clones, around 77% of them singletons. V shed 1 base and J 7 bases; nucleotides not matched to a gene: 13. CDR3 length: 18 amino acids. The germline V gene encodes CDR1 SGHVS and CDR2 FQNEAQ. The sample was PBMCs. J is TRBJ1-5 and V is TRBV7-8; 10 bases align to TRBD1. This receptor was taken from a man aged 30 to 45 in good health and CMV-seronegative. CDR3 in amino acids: CASSLEKTGGLERQPQHF. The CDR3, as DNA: TGTGCCAGCAGCTTAGAGAAGACAGGGGGCCTTGAAAGACAGCCCCAGCATTTT. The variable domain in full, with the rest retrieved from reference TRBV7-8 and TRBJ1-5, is GAGVSQSPRYKVAKRGQDVALRCDPISGHVSLFWYQQALGQGPEFLTYFQNEAQLDKSGLPSDRFFAERPEGSVSTLKIQRTQQEDSAVYLCASSLEKTGGLERQPQHFGDGTRLSIL.